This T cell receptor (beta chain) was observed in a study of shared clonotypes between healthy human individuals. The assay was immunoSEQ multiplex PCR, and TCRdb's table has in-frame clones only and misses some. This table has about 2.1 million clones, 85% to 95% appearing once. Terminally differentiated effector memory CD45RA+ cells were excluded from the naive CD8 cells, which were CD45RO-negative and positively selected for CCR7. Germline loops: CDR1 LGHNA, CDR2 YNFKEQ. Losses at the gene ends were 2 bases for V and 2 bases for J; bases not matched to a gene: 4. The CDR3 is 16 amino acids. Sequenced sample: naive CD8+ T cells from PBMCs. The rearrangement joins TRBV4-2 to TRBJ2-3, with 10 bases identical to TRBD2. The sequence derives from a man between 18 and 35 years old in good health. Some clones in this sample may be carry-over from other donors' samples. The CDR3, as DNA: TGTGCCAGCAGCCAAAAAGCGGGAGGGACCACAGATACGCAGTATTTT. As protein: CASSQKAGGTTDTQYF.